This TCR beta chain was captured in a study of CD8 T cells in ankylosing spondylitis. Findings and limits, study-wide: In ankylosing spondylitis blood, a motif of seven to nine highly homologous TCR beta variants appeared characteristic.

Library preparation for TCR beta used quantitative 5'-RACE with molecular barcodes. MiXCR, run by TCRdb on the 5' RACE reads, gives a single entry per CDR3 protein. The data show approximately 400,000 distinct CDR3 sequences, over 15% seen once. This CDR3 comprises 12 residues. The germline V gene has CDR1 DFQATT and CDR2 SNEGSKA (reference sequence). This clonotype was seen only a few times. Its antigen is unknown. One end of the junction fails to match germline, which may point to a read error. The TCR was taken from a male donor with ankylosing spondylitis. Source material: blood, either unsorted or a sorted T cell fraction (not recorded which). The rearrangement uses TRBV20-1 and TRBJ2-7, with 7 bases identical to TRBD1. The CDR3 coding sequence is TGCAGTGCACTGACAGGGTCCTTCGAGCAGTACTTC. Translation: CSALTGSFEQYF.